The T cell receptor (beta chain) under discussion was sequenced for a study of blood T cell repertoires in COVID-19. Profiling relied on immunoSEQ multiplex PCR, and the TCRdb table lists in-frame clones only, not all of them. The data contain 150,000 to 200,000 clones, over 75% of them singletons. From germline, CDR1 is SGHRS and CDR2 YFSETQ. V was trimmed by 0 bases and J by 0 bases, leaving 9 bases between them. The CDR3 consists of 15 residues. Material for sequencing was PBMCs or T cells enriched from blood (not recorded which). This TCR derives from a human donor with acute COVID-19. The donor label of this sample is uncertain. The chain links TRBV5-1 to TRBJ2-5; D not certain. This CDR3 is CASSLAGEYQETQYF. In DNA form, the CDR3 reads TGCGCCAGCAGCTTGGCCGGAGAGTACCAAGAGACCCAGTACTTC.